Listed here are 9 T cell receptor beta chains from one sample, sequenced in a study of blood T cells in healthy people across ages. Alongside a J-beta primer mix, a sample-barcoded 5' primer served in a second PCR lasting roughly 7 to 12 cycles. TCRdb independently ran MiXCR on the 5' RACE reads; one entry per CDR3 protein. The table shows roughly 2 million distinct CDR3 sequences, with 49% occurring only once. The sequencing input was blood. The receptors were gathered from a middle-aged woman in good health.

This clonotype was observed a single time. For the CDR3, the DNA is TGTGCCAGCTTTTACTTGAACCGAGAGACCCAGTACTTC. Its protein is CASFYLNRETQYF. The rearrangement links TRBV2 to TRBJ2-5; D is uncertain. CDR3 size: 13 residues. V shed 8 bases and J shed 4 bases, with 14 bases lying between them. Germline values: CDR1 SNHLY, CDR2 FYNNEI.

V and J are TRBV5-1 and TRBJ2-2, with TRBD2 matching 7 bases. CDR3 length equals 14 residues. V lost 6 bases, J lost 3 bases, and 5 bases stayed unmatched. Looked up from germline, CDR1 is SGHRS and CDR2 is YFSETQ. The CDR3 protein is CASTRGVYTGELFF. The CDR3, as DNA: TGCGCCAGCACCCGGGGGGTGTACACCGGGGAGCTGTTTTTT.

The CDR3 is CASSYLGGAVNSPLHF. The CDR3 nucleotides are TGTGCCAGCAGTTACCTGGGGGGCGCGGTGAATTCACCCCTCCACTTT. The chain uses TRBV6-5 and TRBJ1-6; D might be TRBD1 (6 bases). The V gene lost 2 bases and the J gene lost 7 bases, with 15 bases spanning the gap. The CDR3 spans 16 residues. In germline, CDR1 is MNHEY, CDR2 SVGAGI.

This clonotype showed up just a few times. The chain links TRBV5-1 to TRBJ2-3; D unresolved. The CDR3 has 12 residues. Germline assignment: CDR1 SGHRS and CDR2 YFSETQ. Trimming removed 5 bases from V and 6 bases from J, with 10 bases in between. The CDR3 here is CASSMGKDTQYF. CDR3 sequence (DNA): TGCGCCAGCAGTATGGGAAAGGATACGCAGTATTTT.

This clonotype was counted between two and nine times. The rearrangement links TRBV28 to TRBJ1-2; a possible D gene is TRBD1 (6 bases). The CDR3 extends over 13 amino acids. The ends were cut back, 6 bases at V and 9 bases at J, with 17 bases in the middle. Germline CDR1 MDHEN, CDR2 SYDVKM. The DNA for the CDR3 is TGTGCCAGCAGCCTCCCGGAGGGGGTTAGCTACACCTTC. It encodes CASSLPEGVSYTF.

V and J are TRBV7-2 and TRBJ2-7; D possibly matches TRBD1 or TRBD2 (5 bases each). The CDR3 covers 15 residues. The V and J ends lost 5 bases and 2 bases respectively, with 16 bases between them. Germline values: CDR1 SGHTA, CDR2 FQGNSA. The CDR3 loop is CASSPWGTDAYEQYF. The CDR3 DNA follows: TGTGCCAGCAGCCCATGGGGGACGGACGCCTACGAGCAGTACTTC.

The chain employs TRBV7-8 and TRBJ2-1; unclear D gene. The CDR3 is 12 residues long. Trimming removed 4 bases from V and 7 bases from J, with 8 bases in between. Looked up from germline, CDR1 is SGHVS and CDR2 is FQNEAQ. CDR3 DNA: TGTGCCAGCAGCTACTTGTCGAATGAGCAGTTCTTC. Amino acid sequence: CASSYLSNEQFF.

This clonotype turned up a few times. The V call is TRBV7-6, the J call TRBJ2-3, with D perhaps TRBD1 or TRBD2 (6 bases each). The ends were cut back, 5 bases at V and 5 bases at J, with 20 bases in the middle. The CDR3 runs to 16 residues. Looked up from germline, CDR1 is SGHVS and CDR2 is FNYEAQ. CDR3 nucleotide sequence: TGTGCCAGCAGCCGAAGGGGGACTCTCGAAGGAGATACGCAGTATTTT. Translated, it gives CASSRRGTLEGDTQYF.

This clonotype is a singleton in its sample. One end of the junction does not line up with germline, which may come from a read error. The CDR3 coding sequence is TGCAGTGCCAGAGATTTACTAGCGGGGCGAGGTAGCACAGATACGCAGTATTTT. This translates into CSARDLLAGRGSTDTQYF. The rearrangement uses TRBV20-1 and TRBJ2-3, with TRBD2 matching over 10 bases. Germline V gene data show CDR1 as DFQATT and CDR2 as SNEGSKA (reference sequence). The CDR3 runs to 18 residues.